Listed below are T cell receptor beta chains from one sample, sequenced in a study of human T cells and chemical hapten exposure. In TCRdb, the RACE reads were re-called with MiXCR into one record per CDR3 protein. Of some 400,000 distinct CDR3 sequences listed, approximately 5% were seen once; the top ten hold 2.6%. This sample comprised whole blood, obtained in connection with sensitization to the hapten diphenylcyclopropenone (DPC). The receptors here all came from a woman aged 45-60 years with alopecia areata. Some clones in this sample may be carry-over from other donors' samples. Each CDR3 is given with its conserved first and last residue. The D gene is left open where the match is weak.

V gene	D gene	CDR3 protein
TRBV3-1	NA	CASSRAGNSYNEQFF
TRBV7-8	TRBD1	CASSSTTGGFGNQPQHF
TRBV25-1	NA	CASRTRGYEQYF
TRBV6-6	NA	CASSSVSGYEQYF
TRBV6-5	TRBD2	CASSYLSGGAHNEQFF
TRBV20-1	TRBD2	CSASWASGRGEQFF
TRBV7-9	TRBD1	CASSFVTGGADTQYF
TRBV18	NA	CASSPPNRLPQETQYF
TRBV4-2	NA	CASSQGTLGVYF
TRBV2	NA	CASTMTSYNEQFF
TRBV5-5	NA	CASSLAGFGYGYTF
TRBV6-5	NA	CASMQFWGNQPQHF
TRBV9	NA	CASSPFSGEQFF
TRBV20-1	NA	CSAPYGRTPSTDTQYF
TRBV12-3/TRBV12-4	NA	CASSLSGLEQQYF
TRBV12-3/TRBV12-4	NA	CASMRLPGNEQFF
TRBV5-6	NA	CASSGGGLYTEAFF
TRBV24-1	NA	CATSGGRSNQPQHF
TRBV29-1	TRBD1	CSVITRGLAKNIQYF
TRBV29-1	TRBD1	CSVYRGGNTEAFF
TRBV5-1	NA	CASSPTKGLRHQPQHF
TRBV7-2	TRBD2	CASSPAGARGALSDTQYF
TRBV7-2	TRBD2	CASTLHRGDNEQFF
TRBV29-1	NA	CSVYNSGNTIYF
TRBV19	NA	CASSRSDRSSGNTIYF
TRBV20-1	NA	CSARDNSGRDEKLFF
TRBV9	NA	CASSRDEGAEQFF
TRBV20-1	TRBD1	CSAEQGSGNTIYF
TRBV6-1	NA	CASSEPAGLKSPLHF
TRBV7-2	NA	CASSSGWPSTDTQYF
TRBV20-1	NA	CSAEISSGANVLTF
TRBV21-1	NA	CAIKSGVKTKNIQYF
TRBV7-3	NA	CASSPMSGGSAKGDGYTF
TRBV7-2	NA	CASSQRLDGEQYF
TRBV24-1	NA	CATSSGGTNQPQHF
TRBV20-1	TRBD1	CSVGGTGWMTEAFF
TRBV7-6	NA	CASSFDTNQPQHF
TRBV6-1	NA	CASSEVHREADTQYF
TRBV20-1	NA	CSARWDDSYEQYF
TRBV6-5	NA	CASSYSYTDTQYF
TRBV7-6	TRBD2	CASSLLAGAGELFF
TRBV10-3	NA	CAISDGGSSGNTIYF
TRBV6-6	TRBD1	CASSPKGQGGTGELFF
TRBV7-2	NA	CASSFKAGNTIYF
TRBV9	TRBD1	CASSVGQGIYEQYF
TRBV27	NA	CASSLDGGLVDEQYF
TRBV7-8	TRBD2	CASSLILGGWQETQYF
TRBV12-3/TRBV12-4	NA	CASSSAGTHGYTF
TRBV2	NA	CASSSPRSTTDTQYF
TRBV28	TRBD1	CASSFLRTGEVGEQYF
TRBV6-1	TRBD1	CASSDVEGAYLYF
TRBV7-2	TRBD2	CASSLVGGGNNEQFF
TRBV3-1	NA	CASSQDLSSSYNSPLHF
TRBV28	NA	CAGSPVGVSEAFF